This T cell receptor (beta chain) was documented in a study of T cell repertoires in cytomegalovirus infection. About the study: Peptides in the study included HLA-C-restricted and HLA-B-restricted CMV epitopes. Matching HLA type and CMV infection were both indicated by public TCR beta signatures. Study observations and caveats: What dominated the ex vivo response were HLA-C-restricted CMV-specific TCR beta clonotypes. Pooled public TCR beta family frequency picked out CMV carriers with the relevant HLA.

TCRdb used MiXCR to reprocess the reads, holding one entry per CDR3 protein. The sample includes some 940,000 distinct CDR3 sequences, under 40% of them seen just once. Turning to this clonotype: Its antigen is unknown.

The starting material was cultured CD8+ T cells from PBMCs, obtained from culture after CMV antigen stimulation. The TCR was taken from a human donor in good health (CMV status not recorded). Some clones in this sample may be carry-over from other donors' samples.

CDR3 in DNA: TGTGCCAGCAGCCCCCCCGGGCCCCAGCCCCAGCATTTT. Its translation is CASSPPGPQPQHF. The V call is TRBV6-2 or TRBV6-3, the J call TRBJ1-5; D uncertain. V was trimmed by 6 bases and J by 7 bases, leaving 13 bases between them. The CDR3 length is 13 residues. Germline CDR1 is MNHEY and CDR2 is SVGEGT.